Presented here are 29 T cell receptor beta chains from one specimen sequenced in a study of blood T cells in healthy people across ages. With a J-beta primer mix and a sample-barcoded 5' primer, a second PCR ran 7 to 11 cycles. TCRdb used MiXCR to reprocess the 5' RACE reads, holding one entry per CDR3 protein. The sample yields some 640,000 distinct CDR3 sequences, 45% to 50% seen once. Sequencing was done on a sample of blood. Source of these receptors: a woman in her sixties or seventies in good health.

Of note for this clonotype: A much larger clone sits a single nucleotide away, making a read error possible. This sequence joins TRBV20-1 and TRBJ2-7; TRBD2 might be the D (5 bases). Trimming removed 3 bases at V and 5 bases at J, with 20 bases between. The germline CDR1 and CDR2 sequences are DFQATT and SNEGSKA (reference sequence). The length of the CDR3 is 15 residues. The CDR3 sequence is CSARETSPGSNEQYF. CDR3 DNA sequence: TGCAGTGCTAGGGAAACATCGCCGGGATCCAACGAGCAGTACTTC.

The rearrangement joins TRBV6-4 to TRBJ2-7, with unresolved D. V shed 7 bases and J shed 5 bases, with 12 bases lying between them. Germline values: CDR1 MRHNA, CDR2 SNTAGT. This CDR3 is built from 12 residues. In DNA form, the CDR3 reads TGTGCCAGCATCGTGGACGTTGACGAGCAGTACTTC. This sequence encodes CASIVDVDEQYF.

A remark on this clonotype: At one of its ends the junction is not consistent with the germline gene, which may arise from a read error. The chain couples TRBV5-1 to TRBJ1-6, with D maybe TRBD1 (6 bases). Germline lookup yields CDR1 SGHRS and CDR2 YFSETQ. The length of the CDR3 is 15 residues. The CDR3 protein is CASSERAGGNSPPHF. CDR3 sequence (DNA): TGCGCCAGCAGCGAACGGGCTGGGGGCAATTCACCCCCCCACTTT.

This clonotype has a handful of counts. V is TRBV12-3 or TRBV12-4 and J is TRBJ2-3, with 7 nucleotides matching TRBD2. The CDR3 runs to 16 residues. V lost 5 bases and J lost 5; bases outside the gene matches: 13. CDR3 protein: CASSPSRTSYGDTQYF. CDR3 nucleotides: TGTGCCAGCAGTCCCTCACGGACTAGTTACGGAGATACGCAGTATTTT.

There are many counts of this clonotype. The junction and the germline gene differ at one end; a read error may be behind it. The chain combines TRBV5-1 with TRBJ2-1; D is unresolved. This CDR3 contains 14 residues. CDR1 and CDR2 from the germline V gene are SGHRS and YFSETQ. The CDR3 region is CASSLATDYNEQFF. CDR3 nucleotides: TGTGCCAGCAGCTTAGCCACGGATTACAATGAGCAGTTCTTC.

This clonotype came up a few times. This chain joins TRBV20-1 and TRBJ1-2; TRBD1 matches 7 bases. V lost 4 bases and J lost 8; bases outside the gene matches: 10. Germline V CDR1 and CDR2: DFQATT, SNEGSKA (reference sequence). The CDR3 covers 13 residues. This chain's CDR3 is CSANPDRVGGYTF. The DNA for the CDR3 is TGCAGTGCTAACCCCGACAGGGTCGGGGGCTACACCTTC.

The sample holds one count of this clonotype. The genes are TRBV7-9 and TRBJ2-6; D call uncertain. Germline V CDR1 and CDR2: SEHNR, FQNEAQ (reference sequence). The CDR3 covers 16 residues. V was cut by 5 bases and J by 0 bases, with 11 bases left in between. This chain's CDR3 is CASSPMVASGANVLTF. DNA for the CDR3: TGTGCCAGCAGCCCTATGGTAGCCTCTGGGGCCAACGTCCTGACTTTC.

The gene calls are TRBV11-2 and TRBJ2-3, with 9 bases fitting TRBD1. Germline V gene sequence: CDR1 SGHAT, CDR2 FQNNGV. The V segment lost 3 bases and the J segment 4 bases; nucleotides outside the gene matches: 5. This CDR3 spans 15 amino acids. CDR3 protein: CASSFSRQGADTQYF. As DNA, the CDR3 is TGTGCCAGCAGCTTTTCGAGACAGGGGGCAGATACGCAGTATTTT.

The genes are TRBV28 and TRBJ1-1; the D gene is possibly TRBD1 (6 bases). The V gene lost 1 base and the J gene lost 0 bases, with 12 bases spanning the gap. The CDR3 consists of 16 residues. Per germline, CDR1 MDHEN and CDR2 SYDVKM. CDR3 bases: TGTGCCAGCAGTTTATCCGGGACAATCATGAACACTGAAGCTTTCTTT. Protein: CASSLSGTIMNTEAFF. The complete variable domain, with remaining parts taken from reference TRBV28 and TRBJ1-1, reads DVKVTQSSRYLVKRTGEKVFLECVQDMDHENMFWYRQDPGLGLRLIYFSYDVKMKEKGDIPEGYSVSREKKERFSLILESASTNQTSMYLCASSLSGTIMNTEAFFGQGTRLTVV.

The V and J genes are TRBV20-1 and TRBJ2-1; 9 nucleotides line up with TRBD2. The CDR3 runs 17 residues. The ends lost 1 base at V and 6 bases at J; junction bases unmatched: 13. Germline CDR1 is DFQATT and CDR2 is SNEGSKA (reference sequence). The CDR3 coding sequence is TGCAGTGCTAGAGGCAGGTCGCGGGAGGGCCGTTTCAATGAGCAGTTCTTC. Protein sequence: CSARGRSREGRFNEQFF.

V usage is TRBV28 and J usage is TRBJ2-2; 8 bases fit TRBD1. Per germline, CDR1 MDHEN and CDR2 SYDVKM. V gave up 4 bases and J gave up 1 base; unmatched junction bases: 5. The CDR3 sequence is 16 residues long. The DNA for the CDR3 is TGTGCCAGCAGTTCAGGGGGCGAAGGGAACACCGGGGAGCTGTTTTTT. Encoded protein: CASSSGGEGNTGELFF. Combining the CDR3 with reference TRBV28 and TRBJ2-2 gives the whole variable domain DVKVTQSSRYLVKRTGEKVFLECVQDMDHENMFWYRQDPGLGLRLIYFSYDVKMKEKGDIPEGYSVSREKKERFSLILESASTNQTSMYLCASSSGGEGNTGELFFGEGSRLTVL.

This chain uses TRBV7-2 with TRBJ2-1; 9 bases line up with TRBD2. V gave up 5 bases and J gave up 3 bases; unmatched junction bases: 5. Germline-derived CDR1 and CDR2 are SGHTA and FQGNSA. This CDR3 is built from 15 residues. CDR3 nucleotide sequence: TGTGCCAGCAGCCCCCAGCGGGAGGTCTACAATGAGCAGTTCTTC. Its translation is CASSPQREVYNEQFF. The full variable domain, its missing parts supplied by reference TRBV7-2 and TRBJ2-1, is GAGVSQSPSNKVTEKGKDVELRCDPISGHTALYWYRQSLGQGLEFLIYFQGNSAPDKSGLPSDRFSAERTGGSVSTLTIQRTQQEDSAVYLCASSPQREVYNEQFFGPGTRLTVL.

The rearrangement uses TRBV20-1 and TRBJ1-4, with D unclear. The CDR3 runs to 15 residues. Germline CDR1 is DFQATT and CDR2 is SNEGSKA (reference sequence). The germline V and J ends were trimmed by 0 bases and 5 bases, with 13 bases remaining between them. The CDR3 reads CSARDPSAKNEKLFF. CDR3 in DNA: TGCAGTGCTAGAGATCCTTCGGCAAAAAATGAAAAACTGTTTTTT.

In the case of this clonotype: One end of the junction does not line up with germline, which may come from a read error. The chain joins TRBV12-3 or TRBV12-4 to TRBJ2-4, with D perhaps TRBD1 (7 bases). The CDR3 contains 14 residues. CDR3 nucleotides: TGTGCCAGCAGCCGACAGGGTTTGGACTACGAGCAGTATTTC. It yields the protein CASSRQGLDYEQYF.

The chain couples TRBV7-2 to TRBJ2-7; 12 bases agree with TRBD1. The CDR3 contains 15 residues. Germline CDR1 and CDR2: SGHTA and FQGNSA. The V gene end was trimmed by 4 bases and the J gene end by 0 bases; junction bases not matched to a gene: 1. Here the CDR3 reads CASSWDRGLSYEQYF. Here the CDR3 DNA reads TGTGCCAGCAGCTGGGACAGGGGGCTCTCCTACGAGCAGTACTTC.

This chain connects TRBV20-1 to TRBJ2-7; TRBD2 agrees at 10 bases. This CDR3 spans 15 amino acids. V lost 6 bases, J lost 2 bases, and 10 bases stayed unmatched. Germline values: CDR1 DFQATT, CDR2 SNEGSKA (reference sequence). CDR3 sequence reads: CSAHNSGRLTYEQYF. CDR3 sequence (DNA): TGCAGTGCCCACAATAGCGGGAGGCTTACCTACGAGCAGTACTTC.

This clonotype has more than one count but fewer than ten. V is TRBV3-1 and J is TRBJ1-1, with D uncertain. The germline CDR1 and CDR2 sequences are LGHDT and YNNKEL (reference sequence). Trimming removed 1 base at V and 2 bases at J, with 8 bases between. The CDR3 is made up of 14 amino acids. CDR3 DNA: TGTGCCAGCAGCCAAGGGGAGGGAAACACTGAAGCTTTCTTT. Its translation: CASSQGEGNTEAFF.

The chain joins TRBV20-1 to TRBJ2-7; D unresolved. The assigned J gene may be wrong: the sequence end matches TRBJ2-5 better. The germline V gene has CDR1 DFQATT and CDR2 SNEGSKA (reference sequence). This CDR3 spans 15 amino acids. As DNA, the CDR3 is TGCAGTGCTAGAGATCAAACCTCTCTCAGGGAGACCCAGTACTTC. Translating it yields CSARDQTSLRETQYF.

The genes are TRBV7-8 and TRBJ1-1, with D hard to call. CDR3 length: 11 residues. V was shortened by 6 bases and J by 4 bases, with 6 bases between the two germline ends. CDR1 and CDR2 (germline): SGHVS, FQNEAQ. The DNA of the CDR3 is TGTGCCAGCAGTCGGGCCACTGAAGCTTTCTTT. The encoded protein is CASSRATEAFF.

The table lists this clonotype with a few counts. The V and J genes are TRBV7-2 and TRBJ2-7; tentative D call: TRBD1 (6 bases). Per the germline V gene, CDR1 is SGHTA and CDR2 is FQGNSA. The length of the CDR3 is 15 residues. Trimming pared 4 bases from V and 6 bases from J, leaving 19 bases between. The CDR3 coding sequence is TGTGCCAGCAGCTCCAAGACAGGTTTTGGGGGCGAGCAGTACTTC. Amino acids: CASSSKTGFGGEQYF.

A word on this clonotype: The germline gene is not matched at one end of the junction; a read error may be the cause. CDR3 bases: TGTACCAGCAGCTTAGATCCCGGGGGGCCATACGAGCAGTACTTC. Amino acid sequence: CTSSLDPGGPYEQYF. This chain uses TRBV7-8 with TRBJ2-5; possible D gene TRBD2, 7 bases. The J call may be mistaken, given a closer DNA end match to TRBJ2-7. CDR3 size: 15 residues. Germline values: CDR1 SGHVS, CDR2 FQNEAQ.

This clonotype turned up a few times. V gene TRBV15 combines with J gene TRBJ2-5, with D possibly matching TRBD2 (6 bases). This CDR3 is built from 14 residues. Per germline, CDR1 LNHNV and CDR2 YYDKDF (reference sequence). Deletions cut 5 bases from V and 4 bases from J, with 14 bases between. In DNA form, the CDR3 reads TGTGCCACCAGCTTCTGGGGGGTCACAGAGACCCAGTACTTC. It yields the protein CATSFWGVTETQYF.

This clonotype was detected many times. A junction end diverges from the germline sequence, so it may reflect a read error. This chain links TRBV5-6 with TRBJ2-5; D not resolved. Germline CDR1 SGHDT, CDR2 YYEEEE. This CDR3 is built from 11 residues. The CDR3: CASSVKETQYF. The CDR3 nucleotides are TGCGCCAGCAGTGTTAAAGAGACCCAGTACTTC.

This clonotype was picked up a small number of times. The genes are TRBV7-9 and TRBJ1-1; D gene ambiguous. The V gene's germline CDR1 is SEHNR and CDR2 FQNEAQ (reference sequence). The CDR3 spans 14 residues. V was cut by 1 base and J by 4 bases, with 10 bases left in between. CDR3 protein: CASSLVRQSTEAFF. CDR3 in DNA: TGTGCCAGCAGCTTAGTTCGCCAGAGCACTGAAGCTTTCTTT.

V is TRBV5-1 and J is TRBJ2-5; a possible D gene is TRBD2 (6 bases). Per the germline V gene, CDR1 is SGHRS and CDR2 is YFSETQ. Trimming removed 5 bases at V and 11 bases at J, with 19 bases between. The CDR3 has 13 residues. The CDR3 bases are TGCGCCAGCAGTCTAGGAGGGGCATACAAGCAGTACTTC. Protein sequence: CASSLGGAYKQYF.

The V call is TRBV11-1, the J call TRBJ2-2; possible D gene TRBD2, 5 bases. In germline, CDR1 is SGHAT, CDR2 FQDESV (reference sequence). Trimming left V 5 bases short and J 5 bases short, with 15 bases between. The CDR3 spans 15 residues. CDR3 DNA: TGTGCCAGCAGCCCAGCGGCTGTTTCGACCGGGGAGCTGTTTTTT. It encodes CASSPAAVSTGELFF.

This clonotype occurred a few times. V usage is TRBV12-3 or TRBV12-4 and J usage is TRBJ2-3, with a tentative D call TRBD1 (6 bases). Trimming left V 4 bases short and J 2 bases short, with 16 bases between. CDR3 size: 16 residues. As DNA, the CDR3 is TGTGCCAGCAGTTCCCTCAGGGGAAGGGACACAGATACGCAGTATTTT. As protein: CASSSLRGRDTDTQYF.

The chain links TRBV20-1 to TRBJ2-7; D may be TRBD2 (6 bases). V gave up 0 bases and J gave up 0 bases, with 15 bases separating them. Germline V gene data show CDR1 as DFQATT and CDR2 as SNEGSKA (reference sequence). The length of the CDR3 is 16 residues. CDR3 sequence reads: CSARDGGKLLSYEQYF. The CDR3 coding sequence is TGCAGTGCTAGAGATGGCGGGAAGTTACTCTCCTACGAGCAGTACTTC.

This chain links TRBV12-3 or TRBV12-4 with TRBJ1-4; TRBD1 might be the D (6 bases). This CDR3 spans 18 amino acids. The V end was cut by 5 bases, the J end by 5 bases, with 24 bases between. The CDR3 reads CASSDSSGSTGTNEKLFF. CDR3 bases: TGTGCCAGCAGTGATTCGTCGGGCTCAACAGGGACGAATGAAAAACTGTTTTTT.